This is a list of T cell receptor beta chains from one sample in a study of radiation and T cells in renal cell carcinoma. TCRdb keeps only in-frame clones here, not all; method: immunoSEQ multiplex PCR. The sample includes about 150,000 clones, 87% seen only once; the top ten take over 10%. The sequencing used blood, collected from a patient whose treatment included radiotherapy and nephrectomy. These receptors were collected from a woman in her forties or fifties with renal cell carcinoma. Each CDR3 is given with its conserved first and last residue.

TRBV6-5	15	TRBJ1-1	CASSYSRITNTEAFF
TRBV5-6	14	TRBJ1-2	CASSLDPGNYGYTF
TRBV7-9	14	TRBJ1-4	CASSPTGIGEKLFF
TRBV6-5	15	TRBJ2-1	CASSHLRGDYNEQFF
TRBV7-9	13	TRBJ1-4	CASRQGLGEKLFF
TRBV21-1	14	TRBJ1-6	CASNGAEPYSPLHF
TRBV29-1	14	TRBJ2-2	CSVTGGVNTGELFF
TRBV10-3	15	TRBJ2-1	CAISEQAGGQDEQFF
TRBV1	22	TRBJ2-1	CTSSHVFRTSGGSTISYNEQFF
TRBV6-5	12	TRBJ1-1	CASSYSTGVAFF
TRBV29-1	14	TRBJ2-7	CSYTVSGGSYEQYF
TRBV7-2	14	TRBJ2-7	CASGTRDGSYEQYF
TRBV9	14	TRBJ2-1	CASSAGTTSGEQFF
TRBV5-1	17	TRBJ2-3	CASSLPRLAGGTDTQYF
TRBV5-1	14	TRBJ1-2	CASSRTGTALLNTF
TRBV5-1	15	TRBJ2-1	CASGSAGGTYNEQFF
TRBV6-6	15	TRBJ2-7	CASSPSGTGVHEQYF
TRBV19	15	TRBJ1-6	CASSANRGNNSPLHF
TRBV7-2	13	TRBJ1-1	CASSLGAATEAFF
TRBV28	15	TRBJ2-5	CASSLKRREKETQYF
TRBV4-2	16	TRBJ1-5	CASSQALGNGNQPQHF
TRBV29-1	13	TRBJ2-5	CSVETSRGETQYF
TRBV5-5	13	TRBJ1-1	CASSLTGGTEAFF
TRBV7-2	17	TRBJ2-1	CASTPTRGLSSYNEQFF
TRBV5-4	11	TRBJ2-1	CASRKGGEQFF
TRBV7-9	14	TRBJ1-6	CASSLGQENSPLHF
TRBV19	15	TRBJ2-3	CASSNRRGFVDTQYF
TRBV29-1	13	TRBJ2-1	CSVNPGSGNEQFF